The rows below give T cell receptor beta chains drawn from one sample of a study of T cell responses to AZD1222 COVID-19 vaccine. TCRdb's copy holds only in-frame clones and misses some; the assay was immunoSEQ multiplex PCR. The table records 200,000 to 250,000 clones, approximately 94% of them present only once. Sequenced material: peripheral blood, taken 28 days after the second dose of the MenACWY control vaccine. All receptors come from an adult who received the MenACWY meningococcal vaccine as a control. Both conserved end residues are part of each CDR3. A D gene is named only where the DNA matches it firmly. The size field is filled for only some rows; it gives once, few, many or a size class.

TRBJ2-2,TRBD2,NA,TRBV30,CAAGLAANTGELFF,TGTGCCGCCGGTCTAGCGGCGAACACCGGGGAGCTGTTTTTT
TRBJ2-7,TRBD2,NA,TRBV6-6,CASSQGVGLAFYEQYF,TGTGCCAGCAGCCAAGGGGTCGGACTAGCGTTCTACGAGCAGTACTTC
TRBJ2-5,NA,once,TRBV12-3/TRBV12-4,CASSFGRLETQYF,TGTGCCAGCAGTTTTGGGCGGTTAGAGACCCAGTACTTC
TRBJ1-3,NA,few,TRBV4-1,CASSQVNFMGAGNTIYF,TGCGCCAGCAGCCAAGTAAATTTCATGGGGGCTGGAAACACCATATATTTT
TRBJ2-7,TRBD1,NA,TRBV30,CAWRFGTGNEQYF,TGTGCCTGGAGATTTGGGACAGGGAACGAGCAGTACTTC
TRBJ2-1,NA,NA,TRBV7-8,CASTPVRRNVNNEQFF,TGTGCCAGCACCCCCGTTAGGCGGAATGTTAACAATGAGCAGTTCTTC
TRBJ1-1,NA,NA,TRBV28,CASRPADRMNTEAFF,TGTGCCAGCAGGCCCGCGGACAGAATGAACACTGAAGCTTTCTTT
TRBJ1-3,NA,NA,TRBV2,CASSVGSGNTIYF,TGTGCCAGCAGTGTTGGGTCTGGAAACACCATATATTTT
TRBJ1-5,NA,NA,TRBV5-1,CASSLVGDPYQPQHF,TGCGCCAGCAGCTTGGTGGGGGACCCGTATCAGCCCCAGCATTTT
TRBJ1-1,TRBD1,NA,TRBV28,CASSLWARTGETEAFF,TGTGCCAGCAGTTTATGGGCCAGGACAGGGGAAACTGAAGCTTTCTTT
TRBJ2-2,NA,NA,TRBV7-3,CASSLTSTGELFF,TGTGCCAGCAGCTTAACTAGCACCGGGGAGCTGTTTTTT
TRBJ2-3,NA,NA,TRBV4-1,CASSQDQENTDTQYF,TGCGCCAGCAGCCAAGATCAGGAAAACACAGATACGCAGTATTTT
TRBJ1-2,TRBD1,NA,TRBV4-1,CASSQALGQKIYGYTF,TGCGCCAGCAGCCAAGCCTTGGGACAGAAGATCTATGGCTACACCTTC
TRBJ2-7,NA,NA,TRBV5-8,CASSLALARQLYYEQYF,TGTGCCAGCAGCTTGGCCTTAGCTCGACAGCTATACTACGAGCAGTACTTC
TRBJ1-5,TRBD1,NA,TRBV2,CASSELGQPNQPQHF,TGTGCCAGCAGTGAATTGGGACAGCCCAATCAGCCCCAGCATTTT
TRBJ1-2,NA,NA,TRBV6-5,CASSYSGAYGYTF,TGTGCCAGCAGTTACTCAGGGGCCTATGGCTACACCTTC
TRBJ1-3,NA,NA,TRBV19,CASSHLENTIYF,TGTGCCAGCTCCCATCTGGAAAACACCATATATTTT
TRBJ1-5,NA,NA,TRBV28,CASSFPGYSNQPQHF,TGTGCCAGCAGTTTCCCGGGATATAGCAATCAGCCCCAGCATTTT
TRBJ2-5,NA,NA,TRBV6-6,CASKRVDTEETQYF,TGTGCCAGCAAGCGAGTGGACACCGAAGAGACCCAGTACTTC
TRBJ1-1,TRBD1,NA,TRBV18,CASSPGSGGNTEAFF,TGTGCCAGCTCACCAGGTTCAGGGGGCAACACTGAAGCTTTCTTT
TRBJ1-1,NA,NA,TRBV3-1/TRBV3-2,CASSQDIGADEAFF,TGTGCCAGCAGCCAAGATATTGGGGCGGATGAAGCTTTCTTT
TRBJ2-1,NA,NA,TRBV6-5,CASSYTRSGNEQFF,TGTGCCAGCAGTTATACTAGATCTGGCAATGAGCAGTTCTTC
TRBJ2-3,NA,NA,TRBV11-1,CASSLGVTDTQYF,TGTGCCAGCAGCTTAGGTGTGACAGATACGCAGTATTTT
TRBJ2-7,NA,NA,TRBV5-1,CASSLVLQTYEQYF,TGCGCCAGCAGCTTGGTCTTACAGACCTACGAGCAGTACTTC
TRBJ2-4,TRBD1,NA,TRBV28,CASSTGQGTPQNIQYF,TGTGCCAGCAGTACGGGACAGGGGACGCCTCAAAACATTCAGTACTTC
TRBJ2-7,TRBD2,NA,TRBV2,CASIEGTISYEQYF,TGTGCCAGCATAGAAGGGACTATATCCTACGAGCAGTACTTC
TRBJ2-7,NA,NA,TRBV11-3,CASSLRDKPYEQYF,TGTGCCAGCAGCTTACGGGACAAACCCTACGAGCAGTACTTC
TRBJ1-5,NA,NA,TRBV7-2,CASSFLGEGQPQHF,TGTGCCAGCAGCTTTTTAGGGGAGGGCCAGCCCCAGCATTTT